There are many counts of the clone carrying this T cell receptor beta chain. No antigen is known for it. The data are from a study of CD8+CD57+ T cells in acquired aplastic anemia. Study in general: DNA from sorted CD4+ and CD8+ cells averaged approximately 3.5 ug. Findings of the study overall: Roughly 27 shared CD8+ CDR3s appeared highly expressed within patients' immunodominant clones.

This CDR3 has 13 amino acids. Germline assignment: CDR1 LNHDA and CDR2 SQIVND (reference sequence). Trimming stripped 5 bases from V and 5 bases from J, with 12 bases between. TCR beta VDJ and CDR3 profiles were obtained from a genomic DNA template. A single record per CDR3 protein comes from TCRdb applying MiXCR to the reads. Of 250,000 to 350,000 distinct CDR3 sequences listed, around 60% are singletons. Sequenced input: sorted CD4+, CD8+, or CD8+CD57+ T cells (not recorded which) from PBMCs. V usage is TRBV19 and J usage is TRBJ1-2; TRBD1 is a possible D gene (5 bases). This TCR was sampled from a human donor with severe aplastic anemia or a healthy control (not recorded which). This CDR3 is CASSWEGRYGYTF. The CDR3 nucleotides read TGTGCCAGTAGTTGGGAGGGGCGGTATGGCTACACCTTC. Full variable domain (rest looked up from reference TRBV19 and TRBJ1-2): DGGITQSPKYLFRKEGQNVTLSCEQNLNHDAMYWYRQDPGQGLRLIYYSQIVNDFQKGDIAEGYSVSREKKESFPLTVTSAQKNPTAFYLCASSWEGRYGYTFGSGTRLTVV.